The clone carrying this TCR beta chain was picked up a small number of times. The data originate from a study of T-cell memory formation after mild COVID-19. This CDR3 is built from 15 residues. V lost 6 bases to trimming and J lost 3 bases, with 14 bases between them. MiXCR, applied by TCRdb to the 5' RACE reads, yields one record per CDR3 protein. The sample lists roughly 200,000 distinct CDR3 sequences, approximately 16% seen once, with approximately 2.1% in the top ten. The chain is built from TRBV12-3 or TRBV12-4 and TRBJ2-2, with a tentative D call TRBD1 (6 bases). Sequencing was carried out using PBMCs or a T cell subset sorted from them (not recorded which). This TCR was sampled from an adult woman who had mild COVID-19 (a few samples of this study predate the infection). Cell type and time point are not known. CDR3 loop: CASSRDRTDTGELFF. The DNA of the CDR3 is TGTGCCAGCAGCAGAGACAGGACTGACACCGGGGAGCTGTTTTTT.